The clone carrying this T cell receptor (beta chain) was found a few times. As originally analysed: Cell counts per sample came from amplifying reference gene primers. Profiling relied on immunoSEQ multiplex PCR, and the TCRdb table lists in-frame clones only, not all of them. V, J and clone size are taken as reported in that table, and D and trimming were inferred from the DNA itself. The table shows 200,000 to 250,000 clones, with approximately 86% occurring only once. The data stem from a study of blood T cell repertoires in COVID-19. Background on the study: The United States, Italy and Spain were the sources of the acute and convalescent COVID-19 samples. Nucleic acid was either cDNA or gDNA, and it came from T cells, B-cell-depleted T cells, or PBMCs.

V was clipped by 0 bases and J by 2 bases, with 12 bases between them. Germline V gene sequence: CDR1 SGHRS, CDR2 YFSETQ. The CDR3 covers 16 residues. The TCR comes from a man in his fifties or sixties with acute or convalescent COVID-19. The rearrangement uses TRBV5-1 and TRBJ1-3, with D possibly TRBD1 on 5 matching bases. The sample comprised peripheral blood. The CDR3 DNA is TGCGCCAGCAGCTTGGTGGCAGGGCGTACTGGAAACACCATATATTTT. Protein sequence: CASSLVAGRTGNTIYF.